This T cell receptor (beta chain) comes out of a study of blood T cells in healthy people across ages. PCR was performed a second time for about 7 to 11 cycles using a sample-barcoded 5' primer and a J-beta primer mix. In TCRdb, the 5' RACE reads were re-called with MiXCR into one record per CDR3 protein. The table shows roughly 700,000 distinct CDR3 sequences, with 49% occurring only once. The CDR3 spans 16 residues. With 4 bases removed from V and 5 bases from J, the gap between germline ends came to 20 bases. The receptor comes from a woman aged 60-75 years in good health. The chain couples TRBV12-3 or TRBV12-4 to TRBJ2-5; no firm D call. Material for sequencing was blood. CDR3 in amino acids: CASSSRLGVFAETQYF. CDR3 coding DNA: TGTGCCAGCAGTTCACGGCTAGGAGTTTTCGCGGAGACCCAGTACTTC.